The clone carrying this TCR beta chain was counted ten times or more. Its antigen is currently unknown. The protocol attached unique molecular identifiers to individual cDNA molecules. TCRdb used MiXCR to reprocess the 5' RACE reads, holding one entry per CDR3 protein. Of more than 25,000 distinct CDR3 sequences detected, less than 6.5% appear once; the ten largest clones hold roughly 2.5%. The data belong to a study of early T cells in non-severe SARS-CoV-2 infection. Study results and limitations: Database matching using VDJdb favored anti-spike CD8 responses, with private and CD4 specificities left missing.

V dropped 2 bases and J dropped 7; count of bases not matched to a gene: 8. The CDR3 spans 15 residues. Germline V gives CDR1 KGHSH, CDR2 LQKENI. The V gene is TRBV18, the J gene TRBJ1-5; 7 bases agree with TRBD1. Sequencing input: whole blood. The sequence was collected from an adult who was a healthcare worker with PCR-confirmed SARS-CoV-2 infection or an uninfected control (not recorded which). The CDR3 coding sequence is TGTGCCAGCTCACCAGGCGGGGACAGCAGGCAGCCCCAGCATTTT. It encodes CASSPGGDSRQPQHF.